This T cell receptor beta chain is from a study of blood T cell repertoires in COVID-19. Study-level background: COVID-19 samples, acute and convalescent, were from the United States, Italy and Spain.

With 0 bases removed from V and 2 bases from J, the gap between germline ends came to 17 bases. Germline CDR1 SGHRS, CDR2 YFSETQ. The CDR3 loop spans 17 amino acids. Repertoires were generated with immunoSEQ multiplex PCR, while TCRdb's copy carries only in-frame clones and drops some. Here the sample spans some 400,000 clones, 70% to 90% being singletons. This sequence joins TRBV5-1 and TRBJ1-1; D not resolved. Sequenced material: PBMCs or T cells enriched from blood (not recorded which). The receptor was derived from a man aged 30 to 39 who had recovered from COVID-19. The CDR3 sequence is CASSLGATIPPNTEAFF. The CDR3 region has the DNA TGCGCCAGCAGCTTGGGGGCGACAATCCCACCAAACACTGAAGCTTTCTTT.